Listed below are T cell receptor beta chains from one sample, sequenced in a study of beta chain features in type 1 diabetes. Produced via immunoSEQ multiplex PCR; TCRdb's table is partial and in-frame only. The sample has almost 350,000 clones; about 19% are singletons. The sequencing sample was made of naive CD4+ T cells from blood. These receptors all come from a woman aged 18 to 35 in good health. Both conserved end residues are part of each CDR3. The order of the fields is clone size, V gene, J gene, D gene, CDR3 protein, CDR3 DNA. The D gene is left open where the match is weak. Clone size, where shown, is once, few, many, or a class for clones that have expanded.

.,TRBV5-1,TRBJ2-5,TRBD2,CASSWGTSGQETQYF,TGCGCCAGCAGCTGGGGGACTAGCGGACAAGAGACCCAGTACTTC
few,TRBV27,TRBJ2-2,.,CASSFDAGWYTGELFF,TGTGCCAGCAGTTTTGACGCGGGGTGGTACACCGGGGAGCTGTTTTTT
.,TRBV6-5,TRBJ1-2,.,CASSYDRPPRSGYTF,TGTGCCAGCAGTTACGACCGGCCACCTAGAAGCGGCTACACCTTC
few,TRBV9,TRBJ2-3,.,CASSVRGSTDTQYF,TGTGCCAGCAGCGTCCGGGGAAGCACAGATACGCAGTATTTT
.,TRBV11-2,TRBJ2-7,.,CASSPRVVPFYEQYF,TGTGCCAGCAGCCCGAGGGTCGTCCCCTTCTACGAGCAGTACTTC
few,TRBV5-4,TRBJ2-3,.,CASSPGDRTDTQYF,TGTGCCAGCAGCCCCGGAGACCGCACAGATACGCAGTATTTT
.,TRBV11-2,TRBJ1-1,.,CASSVTELNTEAFF,TGTGCCAGCAGCGTTACAGAGCTGAACACTGAAGCTTTCTTT
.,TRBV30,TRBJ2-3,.,CAWSAADTQYF,TGTGCCTGGAGTGCGGCAGATACGCAGTATTTT
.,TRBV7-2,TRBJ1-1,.,CASSTDTDTEAFF,TGTGCCAGCAGCACCGACACAGACACTGAAGCTTTCTTT
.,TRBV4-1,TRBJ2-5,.,CASSQVAREETQYF,TGCGCCAGCAGCCAAGTGGCGAGGGAGGAGACCCAGTACTTC
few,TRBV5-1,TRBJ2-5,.,CASSLDVGNSPNSETQYF,TGCGCCAGCAGCTTGGATGTAGGTAACAGCCCGAACTCGGAGACCCAGTACTTC
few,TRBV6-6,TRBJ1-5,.,CASRQGSGSNQPQHF,TGTGCCAGCAGACAGGGTAGCGGGAGCAATCAGCCCCAGCATTTT
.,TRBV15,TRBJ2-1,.,CATSLGTSPYNEQFF,TGTGCCACCAGCCTGGGGACTTCCCCCTACAATGAGCAGTTCTTC
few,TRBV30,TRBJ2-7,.,CAWSTVYEQYF,TGTGCCTGGAGTACAGTCTACGAGCAGTACTTC
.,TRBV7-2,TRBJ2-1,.,CASSHRWYGGPYNEQFF,TGTGCCAGCAGCCACCGGTGGTACGGGGGGCCTTACAATGAGCAGTTCTTC
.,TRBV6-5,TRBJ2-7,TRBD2,CASSYSTGGPYEQYF,TGTGCCAGCAGTTACTCTACGGGAGGGCCGTACGAGCAGTACTTC
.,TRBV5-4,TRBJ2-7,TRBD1,CASTRTGDSYEQYF,TGTGCCAGTACTCGGACAGGGGACTCCTACGAGCAGTACTTC
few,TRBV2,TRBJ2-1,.,CASSEARLPSGRNEQFF,TGTGCCAGCAGTGAAGCGAGGCTGCCCAGCGGGCGGAATGAGCAGTTCTTC
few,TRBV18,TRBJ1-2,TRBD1,CASSQWTGDYGYTF,TGTGCCAGCTCACAATGGACAGGCGACTATGGCTACACCTTC
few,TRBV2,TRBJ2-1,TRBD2,CASRDLAGVSKEQFF,TGTGCCAGCAGGGACCTAGCGGGAGTCTCTAAAGAGCAGTTCTTC
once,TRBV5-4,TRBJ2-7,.,CASSLPGSEQYF,TGTGCCAGCAGCCTGCCCGGTAGCGAGCAGTACTTC
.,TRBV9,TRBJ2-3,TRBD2,CASSVSGRSDTQYF,TGTGCCAGCAGCGTTAGCGGGAGATCAGATACGCAGTATTTT
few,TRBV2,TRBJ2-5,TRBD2,CASSDLAGGETQYF,TGTGCCAGCAGTGATTTAGCGGGCGGGGAGACCCAGTACTTC
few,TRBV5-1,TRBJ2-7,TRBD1,CASRLGGAYEQYF,TGCGCCAGCAGATTAGGGGGCGCCTACGAGCAGTACTTC
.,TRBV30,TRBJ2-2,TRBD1,CAWNKDRGTGELFF,TGTGCCTGGAACAAAGACAGGGGAACCGGGGAGCTGTTTTTT
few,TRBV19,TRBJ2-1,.,CASSLLGSSYNEQFF,TGTGCCAGTAGTTTGTTGGGGAGCTCCTACAATGAGCAGTTCTTC
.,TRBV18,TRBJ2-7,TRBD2,CASSPREGSSYEQYF,TGTGCCAGCTCACCGAGGGAGGGTAGTTCCTACGAGCAGTACTTC
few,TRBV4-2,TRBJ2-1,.,CASSQDHREWSSEQFF,TGTGCCAGCAGCCAAGATCACCGGGAGTGGTCTAGTGAGCAGTTCTTC
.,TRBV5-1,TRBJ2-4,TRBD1,CASSRGQTARDIQYF,TGCGCCAGCAGCCGGGGACAGACTGCTAGAGACATTCAGTACTTC
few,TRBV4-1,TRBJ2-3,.,CASSQDSQGGVGDTQYF,TGCGCCAGCAGCCAAGATTCCCAGGGGGGAGTGGGGGATACGCAGTATTTT
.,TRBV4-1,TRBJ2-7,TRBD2,CASSQVSGLSSYEQYF,TGCGCCAGCAGCCAAGTGTCGGGACTAAGCTCCTACGAGCAGTACTTC
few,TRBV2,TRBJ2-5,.,CASSEQQETQYF,TGTGCCAGCAGTGAACAGCAAGAGACCCAGTACTTC
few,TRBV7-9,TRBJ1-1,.,CASSLAGDLNTEAFF,TGTGCCAGCAGCTTAGCGGGGGACTTGAACACTGAAGCTTTCTTT
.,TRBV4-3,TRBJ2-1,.,CASSQEGYVRVVNEQFF,TGCGCCAGCAGCCAAGAGGGGTATGTCAGGGTGGTCAATGAGCAGTTCTTC
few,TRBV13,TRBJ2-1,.,CASSWAGTPWGNEQFF,TGTGCCAGCAGCTGGGCCGGGACTCCATGGGGCAATGAGCAGTTCTTC
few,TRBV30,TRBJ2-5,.,CAWSLPGTSKGTQYF,TGTGCCTGGAGTCTGCCGGGGACTTCGAAAGGGACCCAGTACTTC
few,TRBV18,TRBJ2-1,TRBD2,CASSPTLAGAYNEQFF,TGTGCCAGCTCACCCACTCTAGCGGGGGCTTACAATGAGCAGTTCTTC
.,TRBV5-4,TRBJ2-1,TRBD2,CASRLAGSSYNEQFF,TGTGCCAGCAGACTAGCGGGTAGCTCCTACAATGAGCAGTTCTTC
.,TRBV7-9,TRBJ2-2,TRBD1,CASSLPGQGAIGELFF,TGTGCCAGCAGCCTTCCGGGACAGGGGGCAATCGGGGAGCTGTTTTTT
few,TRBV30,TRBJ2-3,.,CAWSLRYTQYF,TGTGCCTGGAGCCTCAGGTATACGCAGTATTTT
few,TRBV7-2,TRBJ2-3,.,CASSPRGDTQYF,TGTGCCAGCAGCCCACGGGGGGATACGCAGTATTTT
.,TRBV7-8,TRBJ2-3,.,CASSLAEGLATQYF,TGTGCCAGCAGCTTAGCTGAGGGTTTGGCTACGCAGTATTTT
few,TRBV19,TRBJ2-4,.,CASGLGHIQYF,TGTGCCAGTGGGCTGGGGCACATTCAGTACTTC
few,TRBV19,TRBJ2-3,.,CASSPLEVPSTDTQYF,TGTGCCAGTAGTCCCCTAGAAGTACCTAGCACAGATACGCAGTATTTT
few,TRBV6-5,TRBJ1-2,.,CASSYRGLNYGYTF,TGTGCCAGCAGTTACCGAGGTCTTAACTATGGCTACACCTTC
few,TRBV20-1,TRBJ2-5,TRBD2,CSSGKETQYF,TGCAGTAGCGGGAAAGAGACCCAGTACTTC
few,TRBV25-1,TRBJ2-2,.,CASSTRGTNTGELFF,TGTGCCAGCAGCACGAGGGGGACGAACACCGGGGAGCTGTTTTTT
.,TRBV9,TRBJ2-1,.,CASSVGLSGANEQFF,TGTGCCAGCAGCGTGGGACTGAGTGGGGCCAATGAGCAGTTCTTC
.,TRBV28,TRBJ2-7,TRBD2,CASSPRTSGSYEQYF,TGTGCCAGCAGTCCACGGACTAGCGGGAGCTACGAGCAGTACTTC
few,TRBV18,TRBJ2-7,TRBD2,CASSPGSGTLNEQYF,TGTGCCAGCTCACCTGGTAGCGGGACCCTCAACGAGCAGTACTTC
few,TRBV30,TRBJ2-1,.,CAWSVGRYNEQFF,TGTGCCTGGAGTGTTGGGAGATACAATGAGCAGTTCTTC
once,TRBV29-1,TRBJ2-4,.,CSVEGTAKNIQYF,TGCAGCGTTGAAGGTACAGCTAAAAACATTCAGTACTTC
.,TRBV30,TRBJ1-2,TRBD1,CAWGLDRGRGYTF,TGTGCCTGGGGTCTCGACAGGGGGCGAGGCTACACCTTC
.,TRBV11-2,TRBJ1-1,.,CASSLAGKNTEAFF,TGTGCCAGCAGCTTAGCGGGGAAGAACACTGAAGCTTTCTTT
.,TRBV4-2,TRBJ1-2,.,CASSHGLSPANYGYTF,TGTGCCAGCAGCCACGGACTCTCCCCAGCTAACTATGGCTACACCTTC
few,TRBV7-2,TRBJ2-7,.,CASSAVQSYEQYF,TGTGCCAGCAGCGCCGTTCAGTCCTACGAGCAGTACTTC
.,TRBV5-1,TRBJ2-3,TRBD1,CASSPTGGGGTDTQYF,TGCGCCAGCAGCCCCACAGGGGGAGGAGGCACAGATACGCAGTATTTT
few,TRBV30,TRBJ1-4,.,CAWSDKQGVGEKLFF,TGTGCCTGGAGTGACAAACAGGGAGTGGGTGAAAAACTGTTTTTT